The clone carrying this T cell receptor beta chain was seen only a few times. The antigen is not known. These data come from a study of OX40 agonist ivuxolimab in advanced cancers. In the study overall: Across the patients, intravenous ivuxolimab was delivered every 2 weeks at 0.01 to 10 mg/kg.

Germline-derived CDR1 and CDR2 are GTSNPN and SVGIG (reference sequence). V was pared by 2 bases and J by 8 bases, with 18 bases between. CDR3 size: 15 residues. Points from the study as a whole: People who partly responded at 0.1-3.0 mg/kg had some of the least clonal expansion seen.

TCRdb's table, derived via immunoSEQ multiplex PCR, lists solely in-frame clones and lacks some. The table includes about 60,000 clones, less than 85% detected once. Sample: CD4+ or CD8+ T cells sorted from blood, taken in a trial of the OX40 agonist ivuxolimab. This receptor was obtained from an adult with an advanced solid tumor such as melanoma, head and neck, liver or kidney cancer. V is TRBV30 and J is TRBJ1-4, with D perhaps matching TRBD1 (5 bases). The CDR3 nucleotides are TGTGCCTGGAGTCCAACGCGCGGTGGGGACGAAAAACTGTTTTTT. It encodes CAWSPTRGGDEKLFF.